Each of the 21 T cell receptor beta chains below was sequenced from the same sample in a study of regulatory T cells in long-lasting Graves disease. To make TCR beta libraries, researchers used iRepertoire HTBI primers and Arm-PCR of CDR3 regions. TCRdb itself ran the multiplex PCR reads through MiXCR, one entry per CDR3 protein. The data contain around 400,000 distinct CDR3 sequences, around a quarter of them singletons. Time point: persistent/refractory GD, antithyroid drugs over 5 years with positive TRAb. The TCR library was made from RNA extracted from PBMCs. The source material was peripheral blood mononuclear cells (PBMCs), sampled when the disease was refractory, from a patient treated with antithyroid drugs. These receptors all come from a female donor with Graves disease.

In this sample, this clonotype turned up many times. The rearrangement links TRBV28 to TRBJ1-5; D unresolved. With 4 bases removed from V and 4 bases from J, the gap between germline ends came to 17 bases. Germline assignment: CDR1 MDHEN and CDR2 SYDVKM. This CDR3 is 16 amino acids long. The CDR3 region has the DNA TGTGCCAGCAGTTCAGCTCAACTTTATGCTAATCAGCCCCAGCATTTT. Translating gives CASSSAQLYANQPQHF.

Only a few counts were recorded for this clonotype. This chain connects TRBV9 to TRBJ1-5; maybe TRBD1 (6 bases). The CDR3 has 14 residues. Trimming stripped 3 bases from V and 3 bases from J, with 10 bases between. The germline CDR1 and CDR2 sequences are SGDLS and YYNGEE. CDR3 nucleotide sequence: TGTGCCAGCAGCGCCACAGGGAACAATCAGCCCCAGCATTTT. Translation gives CASSATGNNQPQHF.

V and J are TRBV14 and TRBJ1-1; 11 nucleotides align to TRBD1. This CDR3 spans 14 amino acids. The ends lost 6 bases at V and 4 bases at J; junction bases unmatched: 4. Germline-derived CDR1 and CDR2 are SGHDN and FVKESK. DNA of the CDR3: TGTGCCAGCAGGAGGGGGACAGGGGGCACTGAAGCTTTCTTT. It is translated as CASRRGTGGTEAFF.

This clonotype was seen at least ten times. The CDR3 is CASSAGTGNQPQHF. In DNA, the CDR3 is TGTGCCAGCAGTGCGGGGACAGGCAATCAGCCCCAGCATTTT. The chain links TRBV12-3 or TRBV12-4 to TRBJ1-5, with 7 bases that match TRBD1. The CDR3 loop spans 14 amino acids. J was trimmed by 2 bases and V by 5 bases; bases with no gene match: 3.

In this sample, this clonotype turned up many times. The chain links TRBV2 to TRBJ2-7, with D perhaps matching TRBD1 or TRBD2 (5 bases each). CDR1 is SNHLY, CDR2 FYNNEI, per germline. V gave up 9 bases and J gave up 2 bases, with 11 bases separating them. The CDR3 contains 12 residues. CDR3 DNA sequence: TGTGCCAGTAAAACGGGACCCTACGAGCAGTACTTC. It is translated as CASKTGPYEQYF. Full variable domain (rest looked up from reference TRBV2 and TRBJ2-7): EPEVTQTPSHQVTQMGQEVILRCVPISNHLYFYWYRQILGQKVEFLVSFYNNEISEKSEIFDDQFSVERPDGSNFTLKIRSTKLEDSAMYFCASKTGPYEQYFGPGTRLTVT.

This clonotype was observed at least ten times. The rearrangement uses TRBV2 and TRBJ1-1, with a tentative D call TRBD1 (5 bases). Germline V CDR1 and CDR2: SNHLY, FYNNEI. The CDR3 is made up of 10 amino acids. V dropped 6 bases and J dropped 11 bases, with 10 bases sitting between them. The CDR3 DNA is TGTGCCAGCAGGGGGGAGTTTGCTTTCTTT. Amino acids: CASRGEFAFF. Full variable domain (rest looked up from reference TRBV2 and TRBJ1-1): EPEVTQTPSHQVTQMGQEVILRCVPISNHLYFYWYRQILGQKVEFLVSFYNNEISEKSEIFDDQFSVERPDGSNFTLKIRSTKLEDSAMYFCASRGEFAFFGQGTRLTVV.

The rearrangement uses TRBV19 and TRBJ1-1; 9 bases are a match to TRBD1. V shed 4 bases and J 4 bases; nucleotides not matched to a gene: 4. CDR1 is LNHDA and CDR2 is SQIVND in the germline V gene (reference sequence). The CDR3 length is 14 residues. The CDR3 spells CASSNRGQGTEAFF. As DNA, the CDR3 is TGTGCCAGTAGTAACAGGGGGCAAGGCACTGAAGCTTTCTTT.

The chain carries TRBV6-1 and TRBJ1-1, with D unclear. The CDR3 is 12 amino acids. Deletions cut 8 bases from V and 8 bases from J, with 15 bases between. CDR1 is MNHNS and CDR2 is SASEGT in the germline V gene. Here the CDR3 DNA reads TGTGCCAGCGGGAGGCCGGGATTAGAAGCTTTCTTT. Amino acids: CASGRPGLEAFF.

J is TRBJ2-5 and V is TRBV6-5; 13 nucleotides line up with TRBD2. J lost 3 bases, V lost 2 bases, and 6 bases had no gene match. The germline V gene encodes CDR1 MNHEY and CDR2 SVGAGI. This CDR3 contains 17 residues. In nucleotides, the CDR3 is TGTGCCAGCAGTTACCACCCCGGGACTAGCGGGAAAGAGACCCAGTACTTC. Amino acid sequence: CASSYHPGTSGKETQYF.

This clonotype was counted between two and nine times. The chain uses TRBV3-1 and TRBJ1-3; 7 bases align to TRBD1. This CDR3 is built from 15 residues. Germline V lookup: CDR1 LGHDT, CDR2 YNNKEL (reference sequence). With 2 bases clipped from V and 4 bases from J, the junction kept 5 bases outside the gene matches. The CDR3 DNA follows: TGTGCCAGCAGCCAACACACAGGGGACGGAAACACCATATATTTT. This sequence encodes CASSQHTGDGNTIYF.

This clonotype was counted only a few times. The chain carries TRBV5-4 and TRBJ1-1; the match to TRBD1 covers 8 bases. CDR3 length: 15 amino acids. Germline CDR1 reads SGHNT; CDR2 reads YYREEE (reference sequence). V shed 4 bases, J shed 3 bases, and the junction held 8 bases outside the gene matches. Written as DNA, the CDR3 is TGTGCCAGCAGCGTTATACAGGGGGGTTACACTGAAGCTTTCTTT. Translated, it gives CASSVIQGGYTEAFF.

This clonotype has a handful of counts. CDR3 nucleotides: TGTGCCAGCAGCCGCATACCGGGACAGGGGAACTATGGCTACACCTTC. This gives the protein CASSRIPGQGNYGYTF. The rearrangement uses TRBV14 and TRBJ1-2, with 10 bases that match TRBD1. J gave up 2 bases and V 4 bases, and 7 bases lay outside the gene matches. CDR3 length: 16 amino acids. In germline, CDR1 is SGHDN, CDR2 FVKESK. The entire variable domain, with the rest obtained from reference TRBV14 and TRBJ1-2, is as follows: EAGVTQFPSHSVIEKGQTVTLRCDPISGHDNLYWYRRVMGKEIKFLLHFVKESKQDESGMPNNRFLAERTGGTYSTLKVQPAELEDSGVYFCASSRIPGQGNYGYTFGSGTRLTVV.

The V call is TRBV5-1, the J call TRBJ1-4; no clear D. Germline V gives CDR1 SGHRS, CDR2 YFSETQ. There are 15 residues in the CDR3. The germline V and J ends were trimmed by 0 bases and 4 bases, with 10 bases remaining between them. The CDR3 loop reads CASSLDSLFNEKLFF. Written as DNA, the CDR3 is TGCGCCAGCAGCTTGGACAGCCTATTTAATGAAAAACTGTTTTTT.

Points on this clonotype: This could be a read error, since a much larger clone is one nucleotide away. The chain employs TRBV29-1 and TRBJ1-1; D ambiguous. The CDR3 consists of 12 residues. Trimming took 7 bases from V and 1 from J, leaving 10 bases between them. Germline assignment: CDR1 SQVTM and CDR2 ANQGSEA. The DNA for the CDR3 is TGCAGCGCTGATCCAACGAACACTGAAGCTTTCTTT. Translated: CSADPTNTEAFF. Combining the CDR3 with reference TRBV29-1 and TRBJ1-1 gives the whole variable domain SAVISQKPSRDICQRGTSLTIQCQVDSQVTMMFWYRQQPGQSLTLIATANQGSEATYESGFVIDKFPISRPNLTFSTLTVSNMSPEDSSIYLCSADPTNTEAFFGQGTRLTVV.

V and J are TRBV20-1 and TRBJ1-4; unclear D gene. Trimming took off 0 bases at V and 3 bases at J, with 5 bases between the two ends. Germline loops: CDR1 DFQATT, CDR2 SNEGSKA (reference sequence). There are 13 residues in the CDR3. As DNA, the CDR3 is TGCAGTGCTAGAGACTCGTCTAATGAAAAACTGTTTTTT. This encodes CSARDSSNEKLFF.

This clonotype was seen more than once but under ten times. CDR3 in amino acids: CSARLGLGGGQETQYF. For the CDR3, the DNA is TGCAGTGCTAGGTTGGGCTTGGGGGGGGGGCAAGAGACCCAGTACTTC. This chain links TRBV20-1 with TRBJ2-5, with TRBD2 matching over 7 bases. This CDR3 is 16 amino acids long. Germline loops: CDR1 DFQATT, CDR2 SNEGSKA (reference sequence). Trimming cost V 3 bases and J 2 bases; bases outside gene matches: 12.

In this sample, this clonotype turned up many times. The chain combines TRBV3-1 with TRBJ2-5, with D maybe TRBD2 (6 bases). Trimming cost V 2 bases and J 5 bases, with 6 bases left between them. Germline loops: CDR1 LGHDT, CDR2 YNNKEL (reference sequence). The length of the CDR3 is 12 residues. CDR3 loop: CASSQSGETQYF. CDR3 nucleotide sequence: TGTGCCAGCAGCCAAAGCGGGGAGACCCAGTACTTC.

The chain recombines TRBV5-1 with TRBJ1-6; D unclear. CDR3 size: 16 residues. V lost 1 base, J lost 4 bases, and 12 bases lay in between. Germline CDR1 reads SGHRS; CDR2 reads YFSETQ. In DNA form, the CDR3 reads TGCGCCAGCAGCTTGTTTACGACTGATTATAATTCACCCCTCCACTTT. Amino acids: CASSLFTTDYNSPLHF.

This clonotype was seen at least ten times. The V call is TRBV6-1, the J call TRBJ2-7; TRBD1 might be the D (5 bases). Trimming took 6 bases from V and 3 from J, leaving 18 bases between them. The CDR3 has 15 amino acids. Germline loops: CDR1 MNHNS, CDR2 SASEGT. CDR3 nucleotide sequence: TGTGCCAGCAGGCCCACTCGACAGAGCAACTACGAGCAGTACTTC. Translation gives CASRPTRQSNYEQYF.

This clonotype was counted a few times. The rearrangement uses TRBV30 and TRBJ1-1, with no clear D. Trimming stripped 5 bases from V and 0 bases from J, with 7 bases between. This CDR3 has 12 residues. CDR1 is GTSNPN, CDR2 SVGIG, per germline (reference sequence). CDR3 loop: CAWAELNTEAFF. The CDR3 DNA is TGTGCCTGGGCGGAGTTGAACACTGAAGCTTTCTTT.

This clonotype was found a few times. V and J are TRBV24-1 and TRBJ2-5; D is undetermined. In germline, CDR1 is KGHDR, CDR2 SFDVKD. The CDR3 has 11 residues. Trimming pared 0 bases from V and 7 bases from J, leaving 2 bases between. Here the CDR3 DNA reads TGTGCCACCAGTGATTTGTCGACCCAGTACTTC. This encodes CATSDLSTQYF.